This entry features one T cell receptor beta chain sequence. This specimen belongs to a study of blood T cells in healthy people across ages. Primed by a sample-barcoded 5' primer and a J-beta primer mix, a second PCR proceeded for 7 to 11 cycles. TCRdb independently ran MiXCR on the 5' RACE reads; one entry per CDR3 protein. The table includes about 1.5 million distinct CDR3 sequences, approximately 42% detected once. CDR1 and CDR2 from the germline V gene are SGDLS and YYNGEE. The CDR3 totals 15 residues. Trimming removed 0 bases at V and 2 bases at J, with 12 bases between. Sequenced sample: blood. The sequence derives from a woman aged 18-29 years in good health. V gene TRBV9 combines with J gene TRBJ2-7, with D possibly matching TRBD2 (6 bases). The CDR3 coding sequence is TGTGCCAGCAGCGTAGGGGACTCTCAAACCTACGAGCAGTACTTC. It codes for CASSVGDSQTYEQYF.